Listed below are T cell receptor beta chains from one sample, sequenced in a study of blood T cell repertoires in COVID-19. TCRdb's table, derived via immunoSEQ multiplex PCR, lists solely in-frame clones and lacks some. The data show under 250,000 clones, approximately 89% seen once. Material for sequencing was peripheral blood. Every receptor here comes from a woman aged 55-69 years who had recovered from COVID-19. The CDR3 runs from the conserved cysteine through the conserved F or W. The D gene is left open where the match is weak. Expanded clones get a size class; other rows say once, few or many, or leave the size out.

V,size,J,D,CDR3,DNA
TRBV7-2,NA,TRBJ1-2,NA,CASSLALLFSRGGDNYGYTF,TGTGCCAGCAGCTTAGCGCTCCTCTTTTCAAGGGGGGGAGATAACTATGGCTACACCTTC
TRBV6-6,NA,TRBJ1-2,TRBD1,CASRRDRGTNYGYTF,TGTGCCAGCAGGCGGGACAGGGGTACTAACTATGGCTACACCTTC
TRBV7-8,NA,TRBJ2-2,NA,CASSLEGNTGELFF,TGTGCCAGCAGCTTGGAGGGGAACACCGGGGAGCTGTTTTTT
TRBV28,NA,TRBJ2-7,TRBD1,CASRRRYRGLYEQYF,TGTGCCAGCAGGCGCCGATACAGGGGGCTCTACGAGCAGTACTTC
TRBV28,once,TRBJ1-1,TRBD1,CASSLTVGRGHRMAAFF,TGTGCCAGCAGTTTAACGGTGGGCAGGGGGCACCGTATGGCGGCTTTCTTT
TRBV6-2/TRBV6-3,NA,TRBJ1-5,TRBD1,CASSPGGDQPQHF,TGTGCCAGCAGTCCAGGGGGAGATCAGCCCCAGCATTTT
TRBV18,NA,TRBJ1-4,NA,CASSFRQIPNEKLFF,TGTGCCAGCTCATTTCGACAGATACCTAATGAAAAACTGTTTTTT
TRBV29-1,few,TRBJ1-1,NA,CSFEEGMNTEAFF,TGCAGCTTCGAGGAGGGCATGAACACTGAAGCTTTCTTT
TRBV18,NA,TRBJ2-7,TRBD1,CASSPPGQGAYEQYF,TGTGCCAGCTCACCCCCCGGTCAGGGGGCCTACGAGCAGTACTTC
TRBV28,NA,TRBJ2-3,TRBD2,CASSLPGGRRVTQYF,TGTGCCAGCAGTTTACCGGGGGGACGCAGGGTTACGCAGTATTTT
TRBV4-1,NA,TRBJ1-1,TRBD1,CASSQGQGTKAFF,TGCGCCAGCAGCCAAGGACAGGGAACCAAAGCTTTCTTT
TRBV25-1,few,TRBJ1-6,NA,CASSWQYNSPLHF,TGTGCCAGCAGTTGGCAATATAATTCACCCCTCCACTTT
TRBV27,NA,TRBJ2-7,NA,CASRPTALIEQYF,TGTGCCAGCAGGCCGACAGCTTTAATCGAGCAGTACTTC
TRBV21-1,NA,TRBJ2-7,NA,CASSNWDSGEQYF,TGTGCCAGCAGCAACTGGGACAGTGGAGAGCAGTACTTC
TRBV29-1,NA,TRBJ2-1,NA,CSVDHKVRDEQFF,TGCAGCGTGGATCACAAAGTGAGGGATGAGCAGTTCTTC
TRBV5-1,NA,TRBJ1-2,NA,CASSVFVEGYGYTF,TGCGCCAGCAGCGTGTTTGTGGAGGGCTATGGCTACACCTTC
TRBV11-2,NA,TRBJ2-1,TRBD2,CASSLIAGGLVNEQFF,TGTGCCAGCAGCCTCATAGCGGGGGGGCTGGTGAATGAGCAGTTCTTC
TRBV9,NA,TRBJ1-1,NA,CASSVGEATEAFF,TGTGCCAGCAGCGTAGGGGAGGCTACTGAAGCTTTCTTT
TRBV28,NA,TRBJ2-3,NA,CASSEETDTQYF,TGTGCCAGCAGCGAGGAGACAGATACGCAGTATTTT
TRBV2,few,TRBJ1-4,TRBD1,CASSPGQGFHEKLFF,TGTGCCAGCAGTCCGGGACAGGGATTCCATGAAAAACTGTTTTTT
TRBV2,NA,TRBJ2-2,TRBD2,CASSALAGGYANTGELFF,TGTGCCAGCAGTGCGTTAGCGGGGGGATACGCGAACACCGGGGAGCTGTTTTTT
TRBV7-8,NA,TRBJ1-6,TRBD1,CASSLEDRSPLHF,TGTGCCAGCAGCTTAGAGGACAGGTCACCCCTCCACTTT
TRBV11-3,NA,TRBJ2-1,NA,CASRHRENEQFF,TGTGCCAGCAGGCACCGGGAGAATGAGCAGTTCTTC
TRBV7-9,few,TRBJ2-1,TRBD1,CASSSRDRQGSSEQFF,TGTGCCAGCAGCTCTAGGGACCGACAGGGGTCTTCTGAGCAGTTCTTC
TRBV11-1,NA,TRBJ2-5,NA,CASSLRSARETQYF,TGTGCCAGCAGCTTAAGATCGGCCAGGGAGACCCAGTACTTC
TRBV5-8,NA,TRBJ1-2,NA,CASSFGDYGYTF,TGTGCCAGCAGCTTTGGAGACTATGGCTACACCTTC
TRBV27,NA,TRBJ1-2,TRBD1,CASGGGIYGYTF,TGTGCCAGCGGAGGGGGCATCTATGGCTACACCTTC
TRBV6-5,NA,TRBJ2-7,NA,CASSLGGYSYEQYF,TGTGCCAGCAGTCTCGGAGGCTACTCCTACGAGCAGTACTTC
TRBV24-1,NA,TRBJ1-2,TRBD1,CATGGQEPYGYTF,TGTGCCACCGGAGGACAGGAACCATATGGCTACACCTTC
TRBV11-2,few,TRBJ2-5,NA,CASSHPRETQYF,TGTGCCAGCAGCCACCCGAGGGAGACCCAGTACTTC
TRBV21-1,NA,TRBJ1-1,NA,CASSTTPQDTEAFF,TGTGCCAGCAGCACCACCCCGCAGGACACTGAAGCTTTCTTT
TRBV5-4,NA,TRBJ2-1,TRBD2,CASSTPGLAQNGEQFF,TGTGCCAGCAGTACCCCGGGACTAGCCCAGAATGGGGAGCAGTTCTTC
TRBV7-2,NA,TRBJ2-3,TRBD2,CASSSRTSGTDTQYF,TGTGCCAGCAGCTCAAGGACTAGCGGAACAGATACGCAGTATTTT
TRBV4-3,NA,TRBJ1-2,NA,CASSQDFGFGYTF,TGCGCCAGCAGCCAAGATTTCGGGTTTGGCTACACCTTC
TRBV19,NA,TRBJ2-5,NA,CASSPDRERGETQYF,TGTGCCAGTAGTCCGGACAGAGAAAGGGGAGAGACCCAGTACTTC
TRBV5-1,NA,TRBJ1-5,TRBD1,CASSRDSLGDQPQHF,TGCGCCAGCAGCCGGGACAGCCTGGGGGATCAGCCCCAGCATTTT
TRBV19,NA,TRBJ2-7,NA,CASSPSQIPYEQYF,TGTGCCAGTAGCCCAAGTCAGATCCCCTACGAGCAGTACTTC
TRBV7-3,NA,TRBJ2-3,TRBD2,CASSFTSGGVEDTQYF,TGTGCCAGCAGCTTCACTAGCGGGGGGGTTGAAGATACGCAGTATTTT
TRBV7-2,NA,TRBJ1-6,NA,CASSLAGGRGNSPLHF,TGTGCCAGCAGCTTAGCTGGGGGCAGGGGCAATTCACCCCTCCACTTT
TRBV5-4,NA,TRBJ2-1,TRBD2,CATQRGGLNNEQFF,TGTGCCACACAACGGGGGGGCCTAAACAATGAGCAGTTCTTC
TRBV5-1,NA,TRBJ1-6,TRBD1,CASSIWSDRGLPLHF,TGCGCCAGCAGTATTTGGTCGGACAGGGGCCTTCCCCTCCACTTT
TRBV7-9,NA,TRBJ1-2,NA,CASSLGQNYGYTF,TGTGCCAGCAGCCTAGGACAGAACTATGGCTACACCTTC
TRBV19,NA,TRBJ2-5,NA,CASSIVTTRVETQYF,TGTGCCAGTAGTATAGTCACGACCAGGGTAGAGACCCAGTACTTC
TRBV27,few,TRBJ1-1,TRBD1,CASSLRGGGYTEAFF,TGTGCCAGCAGTCTTCGAGGGGGCGGTTACACTGAAGCTTTCTTT
TRBV12-3/TRBV12-4,NA,TRBJ1-1,NA,CASSFVREGEAFF,TGTGCCAGCAGTTTTGTTAGGGAGGGTGAAGCTTTCTTT
TRBV5-1,NA,TRBJ2-1,TRBD1,CASNLDRGKGNEQFF,TGCGCCAGTAACTTGGACAGGGGAAAGGGGAATGAGCAGTTCTTC
TRBV7-3,NA,TRBJ1-1,TRBD1,CASSSTGGMNTEAFF,TGTGCCAGCAGCTCTACAGGGGGCATGAACACTGAAGCTTTCTTT
TRBV28,NA,TRBJ2-2,TRBD1,CASTDRDTGELFF,TGTGCCAGCACGGACAGGGACACCGGGGAGCTGTTTTTT
TRBV7-2,NA,TRBJ2-2,NA,CASSPRNLGGAPGELFF,TGTGCCAGCAGCCCCCGGAACCTTGGGGGGGCCCCCGGGGAGCTGTTTTTT
TRBV18,NA,TRBJ1-1,TRBD1,CASSPGQAGNTEAFF,TGTGCCAGCTCACCTGGACAGGCGGGGAACACTGAAGCTTTCTTT
TRBV11-1,NA,TRBJ2-7,NA,CASSHPGQPYEQYF,TGTGCCAGCAGCCATCCTGGACAGCCCTACGAGCAGTACTTC
TRBV24-1,NA,TRBJ2-3,TRBD1,CATSDPTGGDTQYF,TGTGCCACCAGTGATCCGACAGGGGGAGATACGCAGTATTTT
TRBV6-2/TRBV6-3,NA,TRBJ1-2,TRBD1,CASSYSKGARYGYTF,TGTGCCAGCAGTTACTCGAAGGGGGCGCGGTATGGCTACACCTTC
TRBV19,NA,TRBJ2-3,TRBD1,CATGAGGRGDTQYF,TGTGCCACCGGCGCAGGGGGCAGGGGAGATACGCAGTATTTT
TRBV4-3,NA,TRBJ2-1,TRBD1,CASSQAVRDRVFF,TGCGCCAGCAGCCAAGCCGTTCGGGACAGGGTGTTCTTC
TRBV5-1,NA,TRBJ2-3,TRBD1,CASRWTGQDTQYF,TGCGCCAGCAGATGGACAGGGCAAGATACGCAGTATTTT
TRBV5-1,NA,TRBJ1-3,NA,CASRVGGGAGNTIYF,TGCGCCAGCAGGGTAGGCGGGGGCGCGGGAAACACCATATATTTT
TRBV9,NA,TRBJ1-6,TRBD1,CASSTGTGYNSPLHF,TGTGCCAGCAGCACCGGGACAGGCTATAATTCACCCCTCCACTTT
TRBV19,NA,TRBJ1-1,NA,CASSISGMRTEAFF,TGTGCCAGTAGTATATCCGGGATGAGGACTGAAGCTTTCTTT